This T cell receptor beta chain was identified during a study of early T cells in non-severe SARS-CoV-2 infection. The study, taken as a whole, reports: Clonotype matching in VDJdb favored anti-spike CD8 responses and did not capture private and CD4 specificities.

The ends lost 7 bases at V and 5 bases at J; junction bases unmatched: 10. The length of the CDR3 is 14 residues. Germline CDR1 GTSNPN, CDR2 SVGIG (reference sequence). A single record per CDR3 protein comes from TCRdb applying MiXCR to the 5' RACE reads. The table records approximately 26,000 distinct CDR3 sequences, more than 4% of them present only once. This clonotype was picked up many times. Its target is unknown. The rearrangement links TRBV30 to TRBJ2-1, with 8 bases fitting TRBD2. The source material was whole blood. The clonotype was recovered from an adult who was a healthcare worker with PCR-confirmed SARS-CoV-2 infection or an uninfected control (not recorded which). CDR3 nucleotides: TGTGCCTTTTTCTTAAGCGGGAGCGACAATGAGCAGTTCTTC. Protein: CAFFLSGSDNEQFF.